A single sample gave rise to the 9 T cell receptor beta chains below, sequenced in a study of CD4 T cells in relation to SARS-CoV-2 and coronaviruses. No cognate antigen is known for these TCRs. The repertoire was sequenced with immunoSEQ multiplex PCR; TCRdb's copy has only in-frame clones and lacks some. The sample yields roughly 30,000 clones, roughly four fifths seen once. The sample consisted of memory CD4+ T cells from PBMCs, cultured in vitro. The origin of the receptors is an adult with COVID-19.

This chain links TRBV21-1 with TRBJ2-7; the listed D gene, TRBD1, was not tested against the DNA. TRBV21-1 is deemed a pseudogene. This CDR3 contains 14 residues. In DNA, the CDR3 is TGTGCCAGCAGCGGAAAACAGAGCTCCTACGAGCAGTACTTC. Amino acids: CASSGKQSSYEQYF.

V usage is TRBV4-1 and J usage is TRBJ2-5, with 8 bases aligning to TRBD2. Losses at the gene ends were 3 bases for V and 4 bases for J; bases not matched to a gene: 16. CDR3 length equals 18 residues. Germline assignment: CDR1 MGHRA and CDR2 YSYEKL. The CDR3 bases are TGCGCCAGCAGCCATGGCCGGGGGCGGGAGGTTATGAGAGAGACCCAGTACTTC. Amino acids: CASSHGRGREVMRETQYF.

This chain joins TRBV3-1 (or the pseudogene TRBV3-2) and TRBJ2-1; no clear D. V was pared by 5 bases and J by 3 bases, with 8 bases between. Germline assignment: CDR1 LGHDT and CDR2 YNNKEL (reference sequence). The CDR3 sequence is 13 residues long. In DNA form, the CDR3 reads TGTGCCAGCAGCAGGGCTCGCTACAATGAGCAGTTCTTC. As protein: CASSRARYNEQFF.

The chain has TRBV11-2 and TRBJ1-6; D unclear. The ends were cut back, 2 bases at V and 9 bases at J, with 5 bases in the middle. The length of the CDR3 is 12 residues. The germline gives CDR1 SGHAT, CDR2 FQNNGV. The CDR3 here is CASSLLASPLHF. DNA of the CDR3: TGTGCCAGCAGCTTACTTGCTTCACCCCTCCACTTT.

The CDR3 coding sequence is TGTGCCAGCAGTCCACGGGTGGATGAGCAGTTCTTC. This codes for CASSPRVDEQFF. V usage is TRBV6-6 and J usage is TRBJ2-1; D gene ambiguous. Germline V gives CDR1 MNHNY, CDR2 SVGAGI (reference sequence). This CDR3 contains 12 residues. V was shortened by 5 bases and J by 8 bases, with 10 bases between the two germline ends.

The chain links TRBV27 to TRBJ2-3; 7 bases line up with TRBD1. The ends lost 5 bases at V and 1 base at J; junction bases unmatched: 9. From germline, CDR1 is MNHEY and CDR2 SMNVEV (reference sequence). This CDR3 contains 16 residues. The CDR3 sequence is CASSPPQGFGTDTQYF. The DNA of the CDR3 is TGTGCCAGCAGTCCACCACAGGGGTTCGGCACAGATACGCAGTATTTT.

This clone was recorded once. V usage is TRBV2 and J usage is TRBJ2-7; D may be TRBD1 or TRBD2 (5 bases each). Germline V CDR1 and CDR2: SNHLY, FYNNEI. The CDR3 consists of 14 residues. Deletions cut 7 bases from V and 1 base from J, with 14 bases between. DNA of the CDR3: TGTGCCAGCACTTTCCGGGACGGATCCTACGAGCAGTACTTC. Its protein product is CASTFRDGSYEQYF.

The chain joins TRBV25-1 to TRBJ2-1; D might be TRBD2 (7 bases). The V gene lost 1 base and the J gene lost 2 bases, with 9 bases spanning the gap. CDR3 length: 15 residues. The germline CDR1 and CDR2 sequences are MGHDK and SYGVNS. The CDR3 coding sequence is TGTGCCAGCAGTGAATCGGGGGGCCCCTACAATGAGCAGTTCTTC. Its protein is CASSESGGPYNEQFF.

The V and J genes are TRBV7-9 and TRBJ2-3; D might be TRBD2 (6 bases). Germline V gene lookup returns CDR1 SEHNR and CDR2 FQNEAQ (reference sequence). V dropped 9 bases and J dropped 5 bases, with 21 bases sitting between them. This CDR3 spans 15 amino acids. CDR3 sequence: CASIFGGASRDTQYF. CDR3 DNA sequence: TGTGCCAGTATCTTTGGCGGGGCATCACGAGATACGCAGTATTTT. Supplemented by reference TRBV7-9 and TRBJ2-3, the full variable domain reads DTGVSQNPRHKITKRGQNVTFRCDPISEHNRLYWYRQTLGQGPEFLTYFQNEAQLEKSRLLSDRFSAERPKGSFSTLEIQRTEQGDSAMYLCASIFGGASRDTQYFGPGTRLTVL.